This passage covers 26 T cell receptor beta chains from one sample sequenced in a study of blood T cells in healthy people across ages. With a J-beta primer mix and a sample-barcoded 5' primer, a second PCR ran 7 to 11 cycles. Using its own MiXCR run on the 5' RACE reads, TCRdb lists one record per CDR3 protein. The sample shows roughly 730,000 distinct CDR3 sequences, more than 50% of them seen only once. Specimen: blood. These receptors all come from a middle-aged man in good health.

This chain uses TRBV11-2 with TRBJ1-2, with 8 positions matching TRBD1. The V segment lost 5 bases and the J segment 6 bases; nucleotides outside the gene matches: 11. CDR3 length equals 15 residues. Germline V gene data show CDR1 as SGHAT and CDR2 as FQNNGV. The CDR3 sequence is CASSPGRAGGDGYTF. The CDR3 DNA is TGTGCCAGCAGCCCAGGAAGGGCAGGGGGCGATGGCTACACCTTC.

J is TRBJ1-6 and V is TRBV7-9; D perhaps matches TRBD1 (5 bases). The length of the CDR3 is 18 residues. Germline CDR1 SEHNR, CDR2 FQNEAQ (reference sequence). V lost 5 bases to trimming and J lost 6 bases, with 23 bases between them. The CDR3 spells CASSVTNPRGAGNSPLHF. The CDR3, as DNA: TGTGCCAGCAGCGTTACTAACCCCCGGGGCGCGGGTAATTCACCCCTCCACTTT.

This chain links TRBV6-1 with TRBJ1-2, with D unclear. In germline, CDR1 is MNHNS, CDR2 SASEGT. Between the trimmed V and J ends, which lost 2 bases and 4 bases, there was a span of 8 bases. This CDR3 region has 13 residues. CDR3 bases: TGTGCCAGCAGTGAATTGGGAGGCTATGGCTACACCTTC. Protein: CASSELGGYGYTF.

The chain links TRBV9 to TRBJ1-2, with D uncertain. Germline V CDR1 and CDR2: SGDLS, YYNGEE. CDR3 size: 13 residues. Trimming pared 5 bases from V and 6 bases from J, leaving 14 bases between. The CDR3 nucleotides are TGTGCCAGCAGTCGATCCGGGGTGGATGGCTACACCTTC. Translated: CASSRSGVDGYTF.

The chain carries TRBV20-1 and TRBJ1-6; no firm D call. CDR1 DFQATT and CDR2 SNEGSKA come from the germline V gene (reference sequence). Deletions cut 3 bases from V and 3 bases from J, with 9 bases between. This CDR3 contains 14 residues. The CDR3 DNA sequence: TGCAGTGCTAGGCAGGAGGACTATAATTCACCCCTCCACTTT. Its protein is CSARQEDYNSPLHF.

The chain couples TRBV15 to TRBJ2-7; 10 positions agree with TRBD2. Per germline, CDR1 LNHNV and CDR2 YYDKDF (reference sequence). This CDR3 region has 18 residues. V was pared by 0 bases and J by 12 bases, with 20 bases of the junction left unmatched. The CDR3 sequence is CATSRDSLAGGIQETRYF. The CDR3 bases are TGTGCCACCAGCAGAGATTCTTTAGCGGGAGGCATCCAAGAGACCCGGTACTTC.

The chain is built from TRBV7-3 and TRBJ2-1; 12 positions match TRBD2. From germline, CDR1 is SGHTA and CDR2 FQGTGA. This CDR3 is 16 amino acids long. The V segment lost 5 bases and the J segment 9 bases; nucleotides outside the gene matches: 11. Here the CDR3 reads CASSPRTSGKVGEQFF. The CDR3 coding sequence is TGTGCCAGCAGCCCCCGGACTAGCGGGAAAGTCGGTGAGCAGTTCTTC. Supplemented by reference TRBV7-3 and TRBJ2-1, the full variable domain reads GAGVSQTPSNKVTEKGKYVELRCDPISGHTALYWYRQSLGQGPEFLIYFQGTGAADDSGLPNDRFFAVRPEGSVSTLKIQRTERGDSAVYLCASSPRTSGKVGEQFFGPGTRLTVL.

The rearrangement uses TRBV7-2 and TRBJ2-7; TRBD2 matches 10 bases. CDR3 size: 17 residues. CDR1 SGHTA and CDR2 FQGNSA come from the germline V gene. Trimming cost V 3 bases and J 2 bases; bases outside gene matches: 10. DNA of the CDR3: TGTGCCAGCAGCTTCTCTAGCGGGGGTGGATTTACCTACGAGCAGTACTTC. Its translation is CASSFSSGGGFTYEQYF.

This clonotype was seen once. The rearrangement joins TRBV5-1 to TRBJ2-1; 9 positions match TRBD2. Germline trimming cut 3 bases from V and 10 bases from J; bases unmatched to any gene: 14. The germline V gene has CDR1 SGHRS and CDR2 YFSETQ. The CDR3 has 16 residues. CDR3 sequence: CASSWTSGGRLEEQFF. CDR3 coding DNA: TGCGCCAGCAGCTGGACCAGCGGGGGGCGACTTGAAGAGCAGTTCTTC.

In this sample, this clonotype turned up a few times. The CDR3 DNA reads TGTGCCAGCAGCTTAAAGGCGGGAGGGCCTTTTGAGACCCAGTACTTC. This codes for CASSLKAGGPFETQYF. The genes are TRBV7-7 and TRBJ2-5; 9 bases are shared with TRBD2. Germline V gives CDR1 SSHAT, CDR2 FNYEAQ (reference sequence). The CDR3 consists of 16 residues. J gave up 5 bases and V 2 bases, and 9 bases lay outside the gene matches. The whole variable domain, remainder taken from reference TRBV7-7 and TRBJ2-5, is GAGVSQSPRYKVTKRGQDVTLRCDPISSHATLYWYQQALGQGPEFLTYFNYEAQPDKSGLPSDRFSAERPEGSISTLTIQRTEQRDSAMYRCASSLKAGGPFETQYFGPGTRLLVL.

The gene calls are TRBV7-8 and TRBJ1-5; D is perhaps TRBD1 (6 bases). Germline-derived CDR1 and CDR2 are SGHVS and FQNEAQ. This CDR3 contains 16 residues. Trimming removed 2 bases from V and 0 bases from J, with 11 bases in between. The CDR3 sequence: CASSLRDINSNQPQHF. The CDR3 DNA reads TGTGCCAGCAGCTTACGGGACATAAATAGCAATCAGCCCCAGCATTTT.

The rearrangement joins TRBV5-1 to TRBJ2-7, with 11 positions matching TRBD2. Per the germline V gene, CDR1 is SGHRS and CDR2 is YFSETQ. CDR3 length: 15 amino acids. Trimming removed 4 bases from V and 3 bases from J; junction bases left unmatched: 6. DNA of the CDR3: TGCGCCAGCAGCCGGACTAGCGGGCAATACTACGAGCAGTACTTC. Its protein product is CASSRTSGQYYEQYF.

The V gene is TRBV7-2, the J gene TRBJ2-1; 13 bases line up with TRBD2. This CDR3 comprises 17 residues. After removal of 5 bases from V and 9 bases from J, the junction contained 13 bases not matched to a gene. Looked up from germline, CDR1 is SGHTA and CDR2 is FQGNSA. CDR3: CASSPPGLAGPRGEQFF. The CDR3 bases are TGTGCCAGCAGCCCTCCGGGACTAGCGGGGCCCCGGGGTGAGCAGTTCTTC. Combining the CDR3 with reference TRBV7-2 and TRBJ2-1 gives the whole variable domain GAGVSQSPSNKVTEKGKDVELRCDPISGHTALYWYRQSLGQGLEFLIYFQGNSAPDKSGLPSDRFSAERTGGSVSTLTIQRTQQEDSAVYLCASSPPGLAGPRGEQFFGPGTRLTVL.

Of note for this clonotype: The junction departs from germline at one end; a sequencing error may be responsible. This chain joins TRBV4-1 and TRBJ1-6; D gene uncertain. The CDR3 loop spans 15 amino acids. Germline V gene lookup returns CDR1 MGHRA and CDR2 YSYEKL. CDR3 DNA: TGCGCCAGCGGCCAAAATTTAGGGTCCAATTCACCCCTCCACTTT. This codes for CASGQNLGSNSPLHF.

The chain couples TRBV27 to TRBJ2-3, with D perhaps given as TRBD1 or TRBD2 (5 bases each). CDR1 is MNHEY, CDR2 SMNVEV, per germline (reference sequence). The CDR3 is 16 amino acids. The ends were cut back, 5 bases at V and 0 bases at J, with 15 bases in the middle. Written as DNA, the CDR3 is TGTGCCAGCAGTGGGGGACCATCTCCTAGCACAGATACGCAGTATTTT. It codes for CASSGGPSPSTDTQYF.

This clonotype was counted between two and nine times. J is TRBJ2-4 and V is TRBV20-1; D possibly corresponds to TRBD1 (5 bases). The CDR3 spans 16 residues. V lost 0 bases and J lost 0, with 12 bases in between. Germline V CDR1 and CDR2: DFQATT, SNEGSKA (reference sequence). The CDR3 DNA reads as TGCAGTGCTAGAGATCGCATGGGGCTAGCCAAAAACATTCAGTACTTC. It translates to CSARDRMGLAKNIQYF.

The chain couples TRBV27 to TRBJ2-1; a possible D gene is TRBD2 (5 bases). Germline V lookup: CDR1 MNHEY, CDR2 SMNVEV (reference sequence). The CDR3 has 11 amino acids. Deletions cut 6 bases from V and 9 bases from J, with 9 bases between. The DNA for the CDR3 is TGTGCCAGCAGGCTGGGGAGTGAGCAGTTCTTC. It translates to CASRLGSEQFF.

J is TRBJ1-2 and V is TRBV27; D gene ambiguous. The ends were cut back, 5 bases at V and 4 bases at J, with 17 bases in the middle. Per germline, CDR1 MNHEY and CDR2 SMNVEV (reference sequence). CDR3 length: 15 amino acids. The chain's CDR3 is CASSPSLQGAYGYTF. The CDR3 region has the DNA TGTGCCAGCAGTCCTTCCTTACAAGGAGCCTATGGCTACACCTTC.

The chain joins TRBV27 to TRBJ2-3; 9 bases are shared with TRBD2. The germline gives CDR1 MNHEY, CDR2 SMNVEV (reference sequence). The CDR3 loop spans 15 amino acids. Trimming cost V 6 bases and J 2 bases; bases outside gene matches: 6. The CDR3 nucleotides read TGTGCCAGCAGACCTCTAGCGGGGTTCACAGATACGCAGTATTTT. Translation gives CASRPLAGFTDTQYF.

The rearrangement uses TRBV15 and TRBJ2-5; TRBD1 or TRBD2 may be the D gene (5 bases each). The CDR3 runs 16 residues. Germline V gives CDR1 LNHNV, CDR2 YYDKDF (reference sequence). Trimming took off 5 bases at V and 5 bases at J, with 21 bases between the two ends. CDR3 sequence (DNA): TGTGCCACCAGCCCTCGCCTTTCGGGGCCTGGGGAGACCCAGTACTTC. Translating gives CATSPRLSGPGETQYF.

This clonotype was counted between two and nine times. The chain uses TRBV20-1 and TRBJ2-1; 9 bases are a match to TRBD1. This CDR3 has 12 residues. Germline-derived CDR1 and CDR2 are DFQATT and SNEGSKA (reference sequence). V trimming: 6 bases; J trimming: 10 bases; junction bases outside the gene matches: 7. The DNA for the CDR3 is TGCAGTGCGAGAACAGGGGGCTACGAGCAGTTCTTC. The encoded protein is CSARTGGYEQFF.

This clonotype has more than one count but fewer than ten. The chain carries TRBV20-1 and TRBJ1-6; D ambiguous. V lost 0 bases and J 0 bases, leaving 12 bases between the germline ends. This CDR3 has 17 amino acids. Germline lookup yields CDR1 DFQATT and CDR2 SNEGSKA (reference sequence). The CDR3 reads CSARELSRSSYNSPLHF. DNA of the CDR3: TGCAGTGCTAGAGAGCTGTCTCGGAGCTCCTATAATTCACCCCTCCACTTT.

For the CDR3, the DNA is TGTGCCAGCAGCCCTCAGCAGGGGAACTATGGCTACACCTTC. Translating it yields CASSPQQGNYGYTF. V is TRBV9 and J is TRBJ1-2, with D perhaps TRBD1 (6 bases). The CDR3 is 14 residues long. Germline loops: CDR1 SGDLS, CDR2 YYNGEE. V dropped 4 bases and J dropped 2 bases, with 12 bases sitting between them. The variable domain in full, completed from reference TRBV9 and TRBJ1-2, reads DSGVTQTPKHLITATGQRVTLRCSPRSGDLSVYWYQQSLDQGLQFLIQYYNGEERAKGNILERFSAQQFPDLHSELNLSSLELGDSALYFCASSPQQGNYGYTFGSGTRLTVV.

Comment on this clonotype: The junction does not match germline at one end; this may be a read error. The rearrangement joins TRBV24-1 to TRBJ2-1; perhaps TRBD2 as D (5 bases). The germline V gene has CDR1 KGHDR and CDR2 SFDVKD. This CDR3 contains 13 residues. In nucleotides, the CDR3 is TGTGCCACCAGCCAGCGGTCCTACGATGAGCAGTTCTTC. Translation gives CATSQRSYDEQFF.

CDR3 nucleotides: TGTGCCAGCAGCTTTTCTGAATATCAGCCCCAGCATTTT. The encoded protein is CASSFSEYQPQHF. The gene calls are TRBV7-6 and TRBJ1-5; D gene unclear. The CDR3 covers 13 residues. Germline-derived CDR1 and CDR2 are SGHVS and FNYEAQ. The germline V and J ends were trimmed by 3 bases and 5 bases, with 8 bases remaining between them.

In its sample, this clonotype was seen a few times. The chain uses TRBV28 and TRBJ2-1; TRBD2 might be the D (5 bases). The length of the CDR3 is 16 residues. V lost 3 bases, J lost 6 bases, and 18 bases lay in between. Looked up from germline, CDR1 is MDHEN and CDR2 is SYDVKM. CDR3 residues: CASSFPWSGQSNEQFF. In nucleotides, the CDR3 is TGTGCCAGCAGTTTCCCCTGGAGCGGCCAGTCCAATGAGCAGTTCTTC.